This T cell receptor beta chain was profiled in a study of regulatory T cells in long-lasting Graves disease (TCRdb year 2021). Concerning the study at large: Antithyroid drugs had been taken for less than 3 months by newly diagnosed Graves' disease patients. A total of around 35 samples underwent TCR sequencing, from roughly 13 patients with persistent Graves' disease and some 20 patients with newly diagnosed Graves' disease. The study was conducted in China and was registered as a clinical trial. Persistent Graves' disease patients were compared with newly diagnosed Graves' disease patients by peripheral blood TCR sequencing and RNA sequencing.

This clonotype has a count of ten or more. Its antigen remains undetermined. Base qualities are not recorded, but no much larger clone differs from it by a single base. The protocol used for the library was multiplex PCR. Instrument used: Illumina HiSeq 4000. CDR3 regions were amplified by Arm-PCR with iRepertoire HTBI primers to construct TCR beta libraries. PCR products were gel purified before sequencing. Per the authors' processing: A total of some 60 TRBV and 14 TRBJ segments were identified across samples and were used for gene usage analysis of CDR3 amino acid clonotypes. Filtered high-quality paired reads were merged into contigs using COPE and FqMerger. BLAST was used to align contigs to IMGT TRBV, TRBD and TRBJ reference genes, and CDR3 was defined according to IMGT. Highly expanded clones were defined as clonotypes with a frequency above 0.1%. Shannon entropy was used to measure repertoire diversity, and the Gini coefficient was used to measure V-J evenness. A clonotype found in more than one individual was treated as public. The public reads were reprocessed in TCRdb via fastp at Q25 and MiXCR, keeping in-frame beta chains. Every entry covers one CDR3 protein and lists the most common genes and DNA from its rows. The V and J calls follow TCRdb's processing rather than the paper's. A total of about 540,000 distinct CDR3 sequences appear in this sample, roughly 13% of them only once. The ten largest clones add up to roughly 10% of the sample.

Study-wide conclusions, independent of this receptor: The authors acknowledged the small sample size as a limitation that may reduce accuracy. Sequencing and analysis were restricted to the TCR beta chain. Compared with newly diagnosed patients, patients with persistent Graves' disease had lower TCR Shannon entropy and fewer highly expanded clones, which suggests clonal expansion. Persistent patients shared more public clonotypes among themselves (more than 2,500) than newly diagnosed patients did (over 900). Because the primary lesion, thyroid tissue, could not be accessed, the study looked at peripheral blood alone.

The meaning of the sample's time point label: newly diagnosed GD, antithyroid drugs for less than 3 months. For both TCR sequencing and RNA sequencing, RNA was extracted from PBMCs in TRIzol. Graves' disease was diagnosed according to American Thyroid Association guidelines. The patients came from an endocrinology department in Xi'an, China. From each patient, approximately 9.9 milliliters of peripheral blood was collected into an EDTA anticoagulant tube. Ficoll Paque Plus density gradient separation was used to isolate PBMCs, and no additional T cell sorting was done. An Agilent 2100 Bioanalyzer and agarose gel were used to check RNA quality, and a NanoDrop 2000 was used to measure RNA concentration. These data are also associated with another study on T cells in Graves' hyperthyroidism and ophthalmopathy. The second investigation adds: Stable Graves' hyperthyroidism was defined as no progression to ophthalmopathy during 18 months of follow-up. Hyperthyroidism patients were aged 18 to 65 years and newly diagnosed, with disease duration of less than 2 months. The study excluded patients with uncontrolled infections, other autoimmune diseases, pregnancy or lactation. Clinical symptoms, serum thyroxine and TRAb, thyroid ultrasound, and orbital computed tomography formed the basis for the diagnoses. For the first round of RT-PCR on the TCR CDR3, the HTBI primer set was used together with the Qiagen OneStep RT-PCR kit. Blood samples also contained most of the expanded thyroid clonotypes (frequency above 0.001), which suggests that blood repertoires may reflect thyroid immune responses. A model built on a 13 V-J signature distinguished ophthalmopathy from stable hyperthyroidism, reaching 87.88% sensitivity and around 81% specificity in cross-validation and 80%/75% in testing. During validation, the model predicted progression to ophthalmopathy a median of roughly six months ahead of onset, with more than 55% sensitivity and roughly 72% specificity. TCR V-J signatures able to tell the groups apart were searched for in a discovery cohort of some 97 patients, of whom around 42 had Graves' ophthalmopathy and some 60 had stable Graves' hyperthyroidism. Whether ophthalmopathy could be predicted prospectively was tested in an independent validation cohort made up of roughly 19 hyperthyroidism patients plus 17 patients who later progressed to ophthalmopathy. The approximately 90 discovery patients were divided at random into training and test sets in a 7:3 ratio. Thyroid tissue and blood T-cell repertoires from six or seven Graves' hyperthyroidism patients were also compared in the study. After blood sampling, hyperthyroidism patients were treated with methimazole at a starting dose of 30 mg daily, and ophthalmopathy patients were treated with high-dose intravenous methylprednisolone. Libraries were constructed in a second round of multiplex PCR, after which size selection and purification were carried out. Libraries were sequenced paired-end with 100 bp reads on an Illumina HiSeq2000. SOAPnuke was used to process the raw data, throwing out any read that contained adapters or uncalled bases, had a mean Phred below 15, or lacked an exact constant-primer or identifier match. High-quality paired reads were merged with COPE v1.2.5, and unique nucleotide sequences were defined as clonotypes. MiTCR v1.1 was used to align the clonotypes against IMGT TRBV, TRBD and TRBJ reference segments. The analysis was restricted to V-J combinations with a frequency above 0.0001, which together covered about 99% of the repertoires. The TCS score was defined as F50 (clonal expansion) divided by E x V (chaos), with BLOSUM62-based TCRdist calculated between CDR3 peptides within each V-J. Welch's t-statistics and random forest reduced fewer than 600 V-J features to 10 to 15, which were used in a naive Bayes classifier (R e1071). Sample size was not statistically predetermined, and investigators were not blinded to group allocation. TCR Vbeta CDR3 sequencing of 120 to 150 peripheral blood samples (approximately 44 ophthalmopathy, 75 to 80 hyperthyroidism and roughly 17 progressor patients) is reported in the paper.

The material was peripheral blood mononuclear cells (PBMCs), obtained at new diagnosis, from a patient treated with antithyroid drugs. This TCR derives from a man aged 30 to 45 with Graves disease. Donor details come from another sample of the same person, matched by shared clones.

The CDR3 loop reads CASSYFGDTQYF. The DNA is TGTGCCAGCAGTTACTTTGGGGATACGCAGTATTTT. This chain is built from TRBV6-5 and TRBJ2-3, with the D gene not clear enough to name. CDR3 length: 12 amino acids, cysteine to phenylalanine. Kept here is only the CDR3 DNA, which spans 36 bases and is read in frame from base 1. CDR1 and CDR2 are read off the germline V gene as MNHEY and SVGAGI. V is shortened by 1 base, J by 6 bases, and the region joining them spans 5 bases.